Below are 15 T cell receptor beta chains sequenced from a single sample in a study of blood T cell repertoires in COVID-19 (dated by TCRdb to about 2020). Library preparation employed the immunoSEQ multiplex PCR assay. TCRdb mirrors the immuneACCESS table, restricted to in-frame sequences. Some clones are absent from its copies; in checked studies, under half trace to an unresolved V gene, and the reason for the others is unknown. The sample table records fewer than 100,000 clones; approximately 85% of these occur just once. Of the sample, around 40% is held by the ten largest clones. The sample was peripheral blood. The receptors were sampled from a human donor in a cohort sampled during active COVID-19.

This chain links TRBV7-9 with TRBJ2-7; weak D call: TRBD1 (6 bases). The length of the CDR3 is 13 residues. The V gene's germline CDR1 is SEHNR and CDR2 FQNEAQ (reference sequence). V was clipped by 5 bases and J by 3 bases, with 11 bases between them. CDR3 region: CASSERTDYEQYF. CDR3 coding DNA: TGTGCCAGCAGCGAACGGACAGACTACGAGCAGTACTTC.

The V gene is TRBV7-2, the J gene TRBJ1-5, with D perhaps matching TRBD1 (6 bases). CDR3 length equals 14 residues. Trimming removed 3 bases at V and 9 bases at J, with 15 bases between. Germline V lookup: CDR1 SGHTA, CDR2 FQGNSA. The CDR3 sequence: CASSFQGTILPQHF. The CDR3 DNA reads TGTGCCAGCAGCTTCCAGGGGACAATTCTGCCCCAGCATTTT.

DNA of the CDR3: TGTGCCAGCAGTGTGGCGGGGGCAACGGGTGGCTACACCTTC. It specifies CASSVAGATGGYTF. This rearrangement joins TRBV6-4 to TRBJ1-2; D might be TRBD1 (6 bases). The CDR3 length is 14 residues. Trimming left V 4 bases short and J 7 bases short, with 16 bases between. Germline V gene data show CDR1 as MRHNA and CDR2 as SNTAGT.

J is TRBJ2-7 and V is TRBV2; D unresolved. Deletions cut 2 bases from V and 4 bases from J, with 6 bases between. Germline-derived CDR1 and CDR2 are SNHLY and FYNNEI. This CDR3 spans 12 amino acids. The CDR3 region is CASSEPEYEQYF. The CDR3 DNA sequence: TGTGCCAGCAGTGAACCGGAGTACGAGCAGTACTTC.

The table lists this clone with a count of one. The chain employs TRBV5-1 and TRBJ2-7; possibly TRBD2 for D (5 bases). Germline lookup yields CDR1 SGHRS and CDR2 YFSETQ. V was clipped by 6 bases and J by 7 bases, with 11 bases between them. The CDR3 extends over 11 amino acids. CDR3 residues: CASISSGEQYF. The CDR3 DNA follows: TGCGCCAGCATCTCCTCGGGAGAGCAGTACTTC.

This clone was detected only a few times. The genes are TRBV7-9 and TRBJ2-1; 10 positions agree with TRBD1. Germline V gene data show CDR1 as SEHNR and CDR2 as FQNEAQ (reference sequence). V dropped 5 bases and J dropped 0; count of bases not matched to a gene: 19. This CDR3 comprises 21 residues. DNA for the CDR3: TGTGCCAGCAGCAATACCGCAGGGGGGACAGGGGACATCAGCTCCTACAATGAGCAGTTCTTC. It specifies CASSNTAGGTGDISSYNEQFF.

V is TRBV11-2 and J is TRBJ1-1; 8 positions match TRBD1. The CDR3 runs to 14 residues. V was clipped by 4 bases and J by 10 bases; unmatched bases: 11. The germline V gene has CDR1 SGHAT and CDR2 FQNNGV. CDR3 sequence reads: CASSSRSGGSVAFF. The CDR3 DNA reads TGTGCCAGCAGCTCAAGGTCAGGGGGCTCGGTAGCTTTCTTT.

This clone appeared once. J is TRBJ2-1 and V is TRBV2; maybe TRBD2 (5 bases). This CDR3 is built from 15 residues. V was cut by 4 bases and J by 0 bases, with 10 bases left in between. Germline-derived CDR1 and CDR2 are SNHLY and FYNNEI. The CDR3 DNA follows: TGTGCCAGCAGTGGCGACTACACCTCCTACAATGAGCAGTTCTTC. It codes for CASSGDYTSYNEQFF.

The chain joins TRBV2 to TRBJ2-5; 9 bases fit TRBD1. The CDR3 sequence is 14 residues long. After removal of 7 bases from V and 7 bases from J, the junction contained 10 bases not matched to a gene. Looked up from germline, CDR1 is SNHLY and CDR2 is FYNNEI. The CDR3 spells CASTRDREIGTQYF. In nucleotides, the CDR3 is TGTGCCAGCACTAGGGACAGGGAAATAGGGACCCAGTACTTC.

This chain joins TRBV21-1 and TRBJ2-7; the table's D call, TRBD1, has no DNA check behind it. TRBV21-1 is classified as a pseudogene. This CDR3 is 15 amino acids long. The CDR3 protein is CASSNGTGAPYEQYF. In DNA form, the CDR3 reads TGTGCCAGCAGCAATGGGACAGGGGCACCTTACGAGCAGTACTTC.

V is TRBV7-9 and J is TRBJ1-2, with a possible D match to TRBD1 (5 bases). V was cut by 5 bases and J by 8 bases, with 18 bases left in between. This CDR3 contains 14 residues. The germline CDR1 and CDR2 sequences are SEHNR and FQNEAQ (reference sequence). CDR3 residues: CASSPDGGMKGYTF. The CDR3 DNA sequence: TGTGCCAGCAGCCCCGACGGGGGAATGAAGGGCTACACCTTC.

The V gene is TRBV5-1, the J gene TRBJ1-1, with 7 bases that match TRBD1. This CDR3 is 15 amino acids long. The germline CDR1 and CDR2 sequences are SGHRS and YFSETQ. V gave up 4 bases and J gave up 4 bases; unmatched junction bases: 10. The CDR3 DNA is TGCGCCAGCAGCCCGATGCAGGCAGGGGGCACTGAAGCTTTCTTT. Its translation: CASSPMQAGGTEAFF. Drawing the rest from reference TRBV5-1 and TRBJ1-1, the complete variable domain is KAGVTQTPRYLIKTRGQQVTLSCSPISGHRSVSWYQQTPGQGLQFLFEYFSETQRNKGNFPGRFSGRQFSNSRSEMNVSTLELGDSALYLCASSPMQAGGTEAFFGQGTRLTVV.

This sequence joins TRBV7-2 and TRBJ2-5; D remains unclear. V was trimmed by 1 base and J by 2 bases, leaving 11 bases between them. The length of the CDR3 is 15 residues. The germline CDR1 and CDR2 sequences are SGHTA and FQGNSA. Here the CDR3 reads CASSLGLVGQETQYF. The CDR3 coding sequence is TGTGCCAGCAGCTTAGGGCTAGTTGGACAAGAGACCCAGTACTTC.

The V gene is TRBV7-9, the J gene TRBJ2-7, with 7 bases fitting TRBD1. The CDR3 extends over 16 amino acids. The germline gives CDR1 SEHNR, CDR2 FQNEAQ (reference sequence). V lost 2 bases and J lost 7; bases outside the gene matches: 14. In DNA form, the CDR3 reads TGTGCCAGCAGCTTACCTGGGACAGCTCGGAGAGAGGAGCAGTACTTC. This encodes CASSLPGTARREEQYF.

The chain employs TRBV20-1 and TRBJ2-7, with 8 bases lining up with TRBD2. Germline CDR1 DFQATT, CDR2 SNEGSKA (reference sequence). CDR3 length equals 16 residues. The trim removed 3 bases at V and 5 bases at J, leaving 15 bases unmatched. Here the CDR3 reads CSASSALAGKVHEQYF. For the CDR3, the DNA is TGCAGTGCTAGTTCGGCTCTAGCGGGTAAGGTCCACGAGCAGTACTTC.